The 21 T cell receptor beta chains reported below all come from one sample, sequenced in a study of OX40 agonist ivuxolimab in advanced cancers. Produced via immunoSEQ multiplex PCR; TCRdb's table is partial and in-frame only. The table records 96,000 or so clones, roughly 87% of them present only once. The specimen was CD4+ or CD8+ T cells sorted from blood, collected in a trial of the OX40 agonist ivuxolimab. Source of these receptors: an adult with an advanced solid tumor such as melanoma, head and neck, liver or kidney cancer.

The chain carries TRBV4-2 and TRBJ2-5; perhaps TRBD1 as D (5 bases). Germline CDR1 and CDR2: LGHNA and YNFKEQ. V was trimmed by 0 bases and J by 0 bases, leaving 14 bases between them. The CDR3 length is 17 residues. CDR3: CASSQEVIGHYQETQYF. The CDR3 DNA reads as TGTGCCAGCAGCCAAGAGGTGATAGGACACTACCAAGAGACCCAGTACTTC.

The genes are TRBV5-1 and TRBJ2-1; TRBD1 agrees at 9 bases. Trimming removed 4 bases from V and 1 base from J; junction bases left unmatched: 15. Per the germline V gene, CDR1 is SGHRS and CDR2 is YFSETQ. The CDR3 spans 19 residues. The chain's CDR3 is CASSLKSGQGWWSYNEQFF. In DNA, the CDR3 is TGCGCCAGCAGCCTGAAGTCGGGACAGGGATGGTGGTCCTACAATGAGCAGTTCTTC. The variable domain in full, with the rest retrieved from reference TRBV5-1 and TRBJ2-1, is KAGVTQTPRYLIKTRGQQVTLSCSPISGHRSVSWYQQTPGQGLQFLFEYFSETQRNKGNFPGRFSGRQFSNSRSEMNVSTLELGDSALYLCASSLKSGQGWWSYNEQFFGPGTRLTVL.

The chain links TRBV4-3 to TRBJ2-3, with 7 bases identical to TRBD2. The germline gives CDR1 LGHNA, CDR2 YSLEER. The length of the CDR3 is 14 residues. The ends lost 0 bases at V and 5 bases at J; junction bases unmatched: 2. Here the CDR3 DNA reads TGCGCCAGCAGCCAAGAAGCGGGATTAGATACGCAGTATTTT. This gives the protein CASSQEAGLDTQYF.

The genes are TRBV7-2 and TRBJ1-5; no reliable D call. The CDR3 has 14 residues. Germline lookup yields CDR1 SGHTA and CDR2 FQGNSA. Trimming stripped 4 bases from V and 3 bases from J, with 10 bases between. CDR3: CASSWTESNQPQHF. Here the CDR3 DNA reads TGTGCCAGCAGCTGGACGGAATCCAATCAGCCCCAGCATTTT.

The J gene is TRBJ2-2, the V gene TRBV5-5; unclear D gene. Deletions cut 4 bases from V and 7 bases from J, with 17 bases between. The CDR3 has 15 amino acids. From germline, CDR1 is SGHKS and CDR2 YYEKEE (reference sequence). DNA of the CDR3: TGTGCCAGCAGCCAGGATGTCACAGTCCTCGGGGAGCTGTTTTTT. It yields the protein CASSQDVTVLGELFF.

The V gene is TRBV4-1, the J gene TRBJ2-1; 16 positions match TRBD2. V lost 1 base to trimming and J lost 5 bases; unmatched junction nucleotides: 11. Germline V gene lookup returns CDR1 MGHRA and CDR2 YSYEKL. CDR3 length: 20 amino acids. CDR3 nucleotide sequence: TGCGCCAGCAGCCAAGGGAGGGGGGGACTAGCGGGAGGGATCGACAATGAGCAGTTCTTC. Translated, it gives CASSQGRGGLAGGIDNEQFF.

CDR3 in amino acids: CASSPGNNHEQYF. The CDR3 nucleotides read TGTGCCAGCTCCCCCGGGAATAATCACGAGCAGTACTTC. The rearrangement uses TRBV18 and TRBJ2-7; perhaps TRBD2 as D (5 bases). CDR1 and CDR2 from the germline V gene are KGHSH and LQKENI. The V end was cut by 6 bases, the J end by 5 bases, with 14 bases between. This CDR3 has 13 amino acids.

The J gene is TRBJ2-3, the V gene TRBV28; 7 bases fit TRBD2. CDR3 length: 15 amino acids. With 4 bases clipped from V and 0 bases from J, the junction kept 4 bases outside the gene matches. Germline loops: CDR1 MDHEN, CDR2 SYDVKM. DNA for the CDR3: TGTGCCAGCAGTTCTACGCGGGGGAGCACAGATACGCAGTATTTT. Translated, it gives CASSSTRGSTDTQYF.

The chain combines TRBV2 with TRBJ1-3, with TRBD1 identical over 11 bases. The germline V gene encodes CDR1 SNHLY and CDR2 FYNNEI. The CDR3 length is 16 residues. V shed 6 bases, J shed 2 bases, and the junction held 6 bases outside the gene matches. CDR3 DNA sequence: TGTGCCAGCAGCCGGGACAGGGGGAAAGCTGGAAACACCATATATTTT. It translates to CASSRDRGKAGNTIYF.

Remarks on this clone: Other DNA variants within this sample encode the same CDR3. The chain uses TRBV5-1 and TRBJ2-2; D unclear. CDR1 SGHRS and CDR2 YFSETQ come from the germline V gene. V was shortened by 1 base and J by 1 base, with 8 bases between the two germline ends. The CDR3 is 15 residues long. The DNA for the CDR3 is TGCGCCAGCAGCTTGAGCGATATGAACACCGGGGAGCTGTTTTTT. This sequence encodes CASSLSDMNTGELFF.

This clone was detected only once. The genes are TRBV5-1 and TRBJ1-2; 10 nucleotides agree with TRBD1. V was clipped by 0 bases and J by 8 bases; unmatched bases: 7. From germline, CDR1 is SGHRS and CDR2 YFSETQ. This CDR3 has 15 amino acids. CDR3 nucleotide sequence: TGCGCCAGCAGCTTGGTGACAGGGGGCGCAGGAGGCTACACCTTC. Residues: CASSLVTGGAGGYTF.

The CDR3 region has the DNA TGTGCCAGCAGCATTACCGGGACTAGCGGGAGTAATGAGCAGTTCTTC. Translating gives CASSITGTSGSNEQFF. The chain joins TRBV7-3 to TRBJ2-1; 14 bases are a match to TRBD2. V shed 5 bases and J 7 bases; nucleotides not matched to a gene: 7. The CDR3 spans 16 residues. Germline loops: CDR1 SGHTA, CDR2 FQGTGA.

V usage is TRBV6-4 and J usage is TRBJ2-1, with D unclear. V was cut by 1 base and J by 1 base, with 8 bases left in between. The germline V gene encodes CDR1 MRHNA and CDR2 SNTAGT. This CDR3 is 15 amino acids long. CDR3 DNA: TGTGCCAGCAGTGACTTAGGGTCGTCCTACAATGAGCAGTTCTTC. It yields the protein CASSDLGSSYNEQFF.

The gene calls are TRBV29-1 and TRBJ2-7, with 7 bases lining up with TRBD1. The CDR3 extends over 13 amino acids. Losses at the gene ends were 4 bases for V and 2 bases for J; bases not matched to a gene: 5. Germline CDR1 is SQVTM and CDR2 is ANQGSEA. In DNA form, the CDR3 reads TGCAGCGTTGGGACAGGCCCAACCTACGAGCAGTACTTC. This encodes CSVGTGPTYEQYF.

The sample holds a few counts of this clone. The junction departs from germline at one end; a sequencing error may be responsible. V is TRBV7-7 and J is TRBJ2-7; TRBD1 matches at 7 bases. The germline gives CDR1 SSHAT, CDR2 FNYEAQ (reference sequence). This CDR3 region has 14 residues. The CDR3 nucleotides read TGTGCTAGCAGCCCATTACCGACAGGGTTAGAGCAGTACTTC. Residues: CASSPLPTGLEQYF.

This clone was seen just once. J is TRBJ2-5 and V is TRBV7-9; a possible D gene is TRBD1 (6 bases). Germline CDR1 and CDR2: SEHNR and FQNEAQ (reference sequence). This CDR3 is built from 14 residues. Trimming shortened V by 1 base and J by 5 bases, and 11 bases separated the two germline ends. CDR3 protein: CASSLEQGWETQYF. The CDR3 DNA is TGTGCCAGCAGCTTAGAACAGGGATGGGAGACCCAGTACTTC.

This chain joins TRBV11-3 and TRBJ2-7; 7 bases fit TRBD1. Germline assignment: CDR1 SGHNT and CDR2 YENEEA. V lost 5 bases and J lost 1; bases outside the gene matches: 5. There are 14 residues in the CDR3. CDR3 DNA sequence: TGTGCCAGCAGCCTGGGACAGAAGTCCTACGAGCAGTACTTC. This codes for CASSLGQKSYEQYF.

This chain links TRBV4-3 with TRBJ2-3, with TRBD2 matching over 7 bases. The CDR3 spans 15 residues. Germline lookup yields CDR1 LGHNA and CDR2 YSLEER. V was pared by 3 bases and J by 0 bases, with 3 bases of the junction left unmatched. The CDR3 is CASSHSGASTDTQYF. As DNA, the CDR3 is TGCGCCAGCAGCCACAGCGGGGCTAGCACAGATACGCAGTATTTT.

V is TRBV30 and J is TRBJ2-3; unclear D gene. This CDR3 spans 16 amino acids. V was shortened by 1 base and J by 2 bases, with 16 bases between the two germline ends. Germline-derived CDR1 and CDR2 are GTSNPN and SVGIG (reference sequence). The CDR3 nucleotides are TGTGCCTGGAGTGACCCCCGAGGTTTGTCCACAGATACGCAGTATTTT. Translation gives CAWSDPRGLSTDTQYF.

The genes are TRBV10-3 and TRBJ1-4; D remains unclear. Trimming took off 6 bases at V and 5 bases at J, with 13 bases between the two ends. The CDR3 runs to 14 residues. Germline V CDR1 and CDR2: ENHRY, SYGVKD. The CDR3 protein is CAISSGRTNEKLFF. CDR3 DNA: TGTGCCATCAGCTCCGGACGGACGAATGAAAAACTGTTTTTT.

The chain couples TRBV9 to TRBJ2-2, with a weak D call TRBD2 (5 bases). This CDR3 spans 14 amino acids. Trimming took 0 bases from V and 5 from J, leaving 8 bases between them. CDR1 and CDR2 (germline): SGDLS, YYNGEE. CDR3 residues: CASSVGTGTGELFF. The CDR3, as DNA: TGTGCCAGCAGCGTAGGGACTGGGACCGGGGAGCTGTTTTTT.